These 20 T cell receptor beta chains were sequenced from one sample in a study of T cell responses to AZD1222 COVID-19 vaccine. Using immunoSEQ multiplex PCR, the repertoire was profiled, and TCRdb retains in-frame clones only, with some absent. Of some 200,000 clones in the sample, around nine tenths were seen once. The sequencing used peripheral blood, collected 28 days after the second dose of the MenACWY control vaccine. All receptors come from an adult who received the MenACWY meningococcal vaccine as a control.

The CDR3 sequence is CASSTSGGRYNEQFF. CDR3 bases: TGTGCCAGTAGTACCTCAGGGGGCAGGTACAATGAGCAGTTCTTC. V and J are TRBV19 and TRBJ2-1; 8 bases fit TRBD1. This CDR3 comprises 15 residues. Germline CDR1 is LNHDA and CDR2 is SQIVND (reference sequence). The J segment lost 4 bases and the V segment lost 4 bases, leaving 6 bases of the junction unmatched.

The genes are TRBV19 and TRBJ2-3; D call uncertain. Germline loops: CDR1 LNHDA, CDR2 SQIVND (reference sequence). This CDR3 comprises 15 residues. The V gene lost 2 bases and the J gene lost 5 bases, with 14 bases spanning the gap. The CDR3 region has the DNA TGTGCCAGTAGTATAAGCCAGGTAGGGCGAGATACGCAGTATTTT. Translation gives CASSISQVGRDTQYF.

This clone is a singleton in its sample. J is TRBJ1-1 and V is TRBV5-1; 7 nucleotides align to TRBD1. Losses at the gene ends were 2 bases for V and 2 bases for J; bases not matched to a gene: 3. The germline gives CDR1 SGHRS, CDR2 YFSETQ. This CDR3 has 14 amino acids. CDR3 in amino acids: CASSFGQANTEAFF. DNA of the CDR3: TGCGCCAGCAGCTTCGGACAGGCCAACACTGAAGCTTTCTTT.

The chain has TRBV24-1 and TRBJ2-3, with TRBD2 matching 9 bases. Trimming at V came to 2 bases and at J to 4 bases, leaving 12 bases not matched to a gene. This CDR3 spans 18 amino acids. The germline V gene has CDR1 KGHDR and CDR2 SFDVKD. The CDR3 here is CATSDSSVIAGVSDTQYF. The CDR3 region has the DNA TGTGCCACCAGTGATTCCTCTGTGATAGCGGGAGTCTCAGATACGCAGTATTTT.

There are a few counts of this clone. CDR3 nucleotide sequence: TGTGCCAGCAGCCCGGGACTAGCGGGAAGCAATGAGCAGTTCTTC. Translation: CASSPGLAGSNEQFF. The chain couples TRBV9 to TRBJ2-1; 13 positions match TRBD2. J was trimmed by 6 bases and V by 4 bases; bases with no gene match: 4. Germline V gene lookup returns CDR1 SGDLS and CDR2 YYNGEE. The length of the CDR3 is 15 residues.

CDR3 nucleotides: TGTGCCAGCATGGGGCCGTCGAGGGCCTACAATGAGCAGTTCTTC. Its protein is CASMGPSRAYNEQFF. The chain is built from TRBV28 and TRBJ2-1; D could derive from TRBD1 or TRBD2 (5 bases each). This CDR3 is 15 amino acids long. V lost 7 bases and J 2 bases, leaving 15 bases between the germline ends. Germline CDR1 reads MDHEN; CDR2 reads SYDVKM.

V is TRBV27 and J is TRBJ1-1; D ambiguous. Germline V gene lookup returns CDR1 MNHEY and CDR2 SMNVEV (reference sequence). CDR3 length equals 14 residues. V was trimmed by 5 bases and J by 0 bases, leaving 10 bases between them. Here the CDR3 DNA reads TGTGCCAGCAGTCCCGGGCGGCTGAACACTGAAGCTTTCTTT. Translated, it gives CASSPGRLNTEAFF.

This clone has only one observation. This rearrangement joins TRBV15 to TRBJ2-5; TRBD1 or TRBD2 may be the D gene (5 bases each). V lost 7 bases, J lost 0 bases, and 12 bases lay in between. Per germline, CDR1 LNHNV and CDR2 YYDKDF (reference sequence). This CDR3 has 14 amino acids. CDR3 protein: CATTRDQYQETQYF. The DNA for the CDR3 is TGTGCCACCACTCGGGACCAGTACCAAGAGACCCAGTACTTC.

This chain connects TRBV19 to TRBJ2-7; D is possibly TRBD1 (5 bases). Germline CDR1 and CDR2: LNHDA and SQIVND (reference sequence). This CDR3 comprises 15 residues. Trimming took 7 bases from V and 3 from J, leaving 19 bases between them. Written as DNA, the CDR3 is TGTGCCAGTATGGGGCCCCTAGGGGATTACTACGAGCAGTACTTC. Its protein is CASMGPLGDYYEQYF.

The chain is built from TRBV5-6 and TRBJ2-7, with 12 bases fitting TRBD2. Germline CDR1 reads SGHDT; CDR2 reads YYEEEE. This CDR3 region has 16 residues. V lost 4 bases and J lost 2; bases outside the gene matches: 7. The CDR3 loop is CASSQTSGRRAYEQYF. DNA of the CDR3: TGTGCCAGCAGCCAGACTAGCGGGAGACGGGCCTACGAGCAGTACTTC.

This chain connects TRBV13 to TRBJ1-1; D remains ambiguous. The CDR3 sequence is 15 residues long. V was cut by 6 bases and J by 1 base, with 15 bases left in between. The germline gives CDR1 PRHDT, CDR2 FYEKMQ (reference sequence). The CDR3 DNA reads as TGTGCCAGCAGGCAACAAGGGCCTTCGAACACTGAAGCTTTCTTT. It codes for CASRQQGPSNTEAFF.

The V call is TRBV19, the J call TRBJ2-7, with 9 bases identical to TRBD1. This CDR3 region has 20 residues. Germline V gene lookup returns CDR1 LNHDA and CDR2 SQIVND (reference sequence). V was pared by 0 bases and J by 5 bases, with 20 bases of the junction left unmatched. The CDR3, as DNA: TGTGCCAGTAGTATAGAACCCCGGGGGTCGCTTGGACAGGGGATACACGAGCAGTACTTC. As protein: CASSIEPRGSLGQGIHEQYF.

The chain carries TRBV20-1 and TRBJ1-2; TRBD1 is a possible D gene (5 bases). This CDR3 contains 11 residues. Germline CDR1 and CDR2: DFQATT and SNEGSKA (reference sequence). Trimming pared 5 bases from V and 8 bases from J, leaving 12 bases between. DNA for the CDR3: TGCAGTGCTCCTGGTCAGGGAGGCTACACCTTC. It is translated as CSAPGQGGYTF.

V and J are TRBV6-5 and TRBJ1-5, with TRBD1 as a possible D gene (6 bases). The V end lost 6 bases, the J end lost 3 bases, and 9 bases lay between the germline ends. CDR3 size: 13 residues. Germline-derived CDR1 and CDR2 are MNHEY and SVGAGI. CDR3 protein: CASSGQLNQPQHF. For the CDR3, the DNA is TGTGCCAGCAGCGGACAGCTCAATCAGCCCCAGCATTTT.

The rearrangement links TRBV25-1 to TRBJ2-5; D is unresolved. V was pared by 7 bases and J by 1 base, with 10 bases between. CDR3 length equals 13 residues. Germline CDR1 reads MGHDK; CDR2 reads SYGVNS. CDR3 in DNA: TGTGCCAGCACTCAGTCGTTCCAAGAGACCCAGTACTTC. This encodes CASTQSFQETQYF.

The chain has TRBV5-1 and TRBJ2-2; D remains ambiguous. The CDR3 length is 18 residues. V was cut by 5 bases and J by 0 bases, with 20 bases left in between. In germline, CDR1 is SGHRS, CDR2 YFSETQ. CDR3 amino acids: CASSPRVGFIANTGELFF. CDR3 in DNA: TGCGCCAGCAGTCCTCGGGTCGGATTTATCGCGAACACCGGGGAGCTGTTTTTT.

CDR3 sequence: CASSKSDLEFF. For the CDR3, the DNA is TGTGCCAGCAGCAAATCCGACCTGGAGTTCTTC. The rearrangement links TRBV5-6 to TRBJ2-1; the D is unclear. The CDR3 is 11 amino acids. The germline V gene encodes CDR1 SGHDT and CDR2 YYEEEE. Trimming stripped 4 bases from V and 14 bases from J, with 13 bases between. Complete variable domain (other parts from reference TRBV5-6 and TRBJ2-1): DAGVTQSPTHLIKTRGQQVTLRCSPKSGHDTVSWYQQALGQGPQFIFQYYEEEERQRGNFPDRFSGHQFPNYSSELNVNALLLGDSALYLCASSKSDLEFFGPGTRLTVL.

This clone has a single count. The chain is built from TRBV29-1 and TRBJ1-1; no definite D call. The ends were cut back, 1 base at V and 2 bases at J, with 8 bases in the middle. Germline lookup yields CDR1 SQVTM and CDR2 ANQGSEA. This CDR3 is 13 amino acids long. The CDR3 coding sequence is TGCAGCGTTGAAGTTTCTGTTAACACTGAAGCTTTCTTT. Amino acid sequence: CSVEVSVNTEAFF.

The chain employs TRBV6-5 and TRBJ1-5; D unclear. The CDR3 runs to 14 residues. The V gene lost 8 bases and the J gene lost 1 base, with 12 bases spanning the gap. CDR1 is MNHEY and CDR2 is SVGAGI in the germline V gene. Here the CDR3 reads CASGEWGSNQPQHF. The CDR3 region has the DNA TGTGCCAGCGGGGAGTGGGGAAGCAATCAGCCCCAGCATTTT.

This sequence joins TRBV19 and TRBJ1-5, with 7 positions matching TRBD1. CDR3 length equals 15 residues. V dropped 5 bases and J dropped 6; count of bases not matched to a gene: 10. In germline, CDR1 is LNHDA, CDR2 SQIVND (reference sequence). CDR3 region: CASSPRQGLPQPQHF. As DNA, the CDR3 is TGTGCCAGTAGTCCCAGACAGGGATTACCTCAGCCCCAGCATTTT.